This T cell receptor (beta chain) was identified in a study of cytomegalovirus exposure and HLA in healthy donors. Study findings and constraints: Later on, a genetic analysis was performed. It linked a missense variant in DCLRE1C with V- and J-gene trimming of TCR beta. The authors listed about 170 TCR beta chains as cytomegalovirus-associated.

Recording of this donor's CMV serostatus was not done. The PCR had 60 Vbeta and 13 Jbeta primers. Method: immunoSEQ multiplex PCR; TCRdb's copy keeps in-frame clones and lacks some. This sample yields 150,000 to 200,000 clones, of which around 75% are seen a single time; roughly 1.9% belongs to the top ten. With 6 bases clipped from V and 3 bases from J, the junction kept 22 bases outside the gene matches. CDR3 length: 19 amino acids. Per germline, CDR1 MNHEY and CDR2 SMNVEV (reference sequence). With respect to this clone: Its antigen is currently unknown.

The receptor was isolated from a human donor in good health. V gene TRBV27 combines with J gene TRBJ2-7, with 8 bases matching TRBD2. Sequencing was done on a sample of PBMCs. CDR3 DNA: TGTGCCAGCAGCCGAACGACTCGGGGCGCGGGGGGACCCATCTACGAGCAGTACTTC. It specifies CASSRTTRGAGGPIYEQYF.